Listed here are 10 T cell receptor beta chains from one sample, sequenced in a study of CD8 T cell repertoires and HIV-1 epitope variants (dated by TCRdb to about 2020). Their specific antigens are unknown. Libraries were prepared through the immunoSEQ multiplex PCR assay. TCRdb's version of the immuneACCESS table is confined to in-frame rearrangements and falls short of the full clone set. An unresolved V gene accounts for under half of the shortfall where checked; the remainder is of unknown origin. This sample comprises roughly 2,500 clones, 55% to 75% of them detected only once. Clones ranked in the top ten supply around 42% of the sample. Sequencing was performed on cultured CD8+ T cells derived from PBMCs. These receptor sequences come from a male donor with HIV.

The V call is TRBV7-2, the J call TRBJ2-1; D might be TRBD2 (5 bases). V was pared by 8 bases and J by 11 bases, with 13 bases between. Germline CDR1 is SGHTA and CDR2 is FQGNSA. The CDR3 sequence is 11 residues long. The CDR3 is CASYSASQQFF. The DNA of the CDR3 is TGTGCCAGCTATAGCGCCTCCCAGCAGTTCTTC.

The chain recombines TRBV7-6 with TRBJ2-3, with D perhaps TRBD2 (5 bases). Germline V lookup: CDR1 SGHVS, CDR2 FNYEAQ. The CDR3 has 16 amino acids. Trimming pared 0 bases from V and 4 bases from J, leaving 14 bases between. The CDR3 coding sequence is TGTGCCAGCAGCTTAGCGGGTGGGAGTCAGTCAGATACGCAGTATTTT. The encoded protein is CASSLAGGSQSDTQYF.

The sample holds a few counts of this clone. The DNA for the CDR3 is TGTGCCAGCAGCTTAGCAGGACTAGGACAGGGGGCTTATGAGCAGTACTTC. It is translated as CASSLAGLGQGAYEQYF. This chain uses TRBV7-9 with TRBJ2-7; 11 bases map to TRBD1. Germline V gives CDR1 SEHNR, CDR2 FQNEAQ (reference sequence). CDR3 length: 17 residues. The junction had 11 bases not matched to a gene; V was cut back by 0 bases and J by 7 bases. Full variable domain (missing parts from reference TRBV7-9 and TRBJ2-7): DTGVSQNPRHKITKRGQNVTFRCDPISEHNRLYWYRQTLGQGPEFLTYFQNEAQLEKSRLLSDRFSAERPKGSFSTLEIQRTEQGDSAMYLCASSLAGLGQGAYEQYFGPGTRLTVT.

This chain joins TRBV29-1 and TRBJ1-3, with D unresolved. Germline CDR1 is SQVTM and CDR2 is ANQGSEA. The V end lost 4 bases, the J end lost 0 bases, and 7 bases lay between the germline ends. This CDR3 has 13 residues. CDR3 coding DNA: TGCAGCGTTGTACTTCCCTCTGGAAACACCATATATTTT. Translation gives CSVVLPSGNTIYF.

This clone appeared a few times. This sequence joins TRBV7-6 and TRBJ2-7; D remains unclear. This CDR3 is built from 14 residues. Trimming cost V 2 bases and J 1 base, with 9 bases left between them. Germline V CDR1 and CDR2: SGHVS, FNYEAQ. The CDR3 nucleotides are TGTGCCAGCAGCTTACTGGACGGATCCTACGAGCAGTACTTC. This gives the protein CASSLLDGSYEQYF.

The chain uses TRBV7-9 and TRBJ2-1, with D maybe TRBD2 (6 bases). The CDR3 has 15 amino acids. Trimming removed 5 bases from V and 6 bases from J, with 17 bases in between. In germline, CDR1 is SEHNR, CDR2 FQNEAQ (reference sequence). CDR3 in amino acids: CASSPPGAGFNEQFF. As DNA, the CDR3 is TGTGCCAGCAGCCCCCCCGGCGCGGGGTTCAATGAGCAGTTCTTC. The complete variable domain, with remaining parts taken from reference TRBV7-9 and TRBJ2-1, reads DTGVSQNPRHKITKRGQNVTFRCDPISEHNRLYWYRQTLGQGPEFLTYFQNEAQLEKSRLLSDRFSAERPKGSFSTLEIQRTEQGDSAMYLCASSPPGAGFNEQFFGPGTRLTVL.

In this sample, this clone turned up a few times. The V and J genes are TRBV19 and TRBJ2-7, with D perhaps TRBD1 or TRBD2 (5 bases each). Trimming took off 3 bases at V and 2 bases at J, with 14 bases between the two ends. CDR1 is LNHDA, CDR2 SQIVND, per germline (reference sequence). This CDR3 has 15 amino acids. The CDR3 here is CASSISGTQTYEQYF. Here the CDR3 DNA reads TGTGCCAGTAGTATCTCCGGGACGCAGACCTACGAGCAGTACTTC.

The rearrangement links TRBV7-6 to TRBJ1-2; 11 bases fit TRBD1. The CDR3 extends over 16 amino acids. In germline, CDR1 is SGHVS, CDR2 FNYEAQ. Trimming removed 5 bases from V and 8 bases from J; junction bases left unmatched: 13. The CDR3 coding sequence is TGTGCCAGCAGCCTGGGACAGGGGGTCTTTGGCTGGGGCTACACCTTC. Translation gives CASSLGQGVFGWGYTF.

In this sample, this clone turned up once. The chain links TRBV9 to TRBJ1-5, with a weak D call TRBD1 (5 bases). Per germline, CDR1 SGDLS and CDR2 YYNGEE. This CDR3 is 13 amino acids long. The V and J ends lost 1 base and 4 bases respectively, with 6 bases between them. CDR3 DNA sequence: TGTGCCAGCAGCGTACAGGGTAATCAGCCCCAGCATTTT. Its translation is CASSVQGNQPQHF.

This clone was observed a handful of times. The chain employs TRBV11-1 and TRBJ2-5; D unclear. The CDR3 length is 12 residues. V was trimmed by 5 bases and J by 5 bases, leaving 9 bases between them. CDR1 SGHAT and CDR2 FQDESV come from the germline V gene (reference sequence). The CDR3 region is CASSPDGETQYF. CDR3 DNA sequence: TGTGCCAGCAGCCCGGACGGGGAGACCCAGTACTTC.